Sequencing of this TCR beta chain was carried out in a study of T cells in Graves' hyperthyroidism and ophthalmopathy. The table lists this clonotype with many counts. V was pared by 4 bases and J by 4 bases, with 20 bases between. There are 16 residues in the CDR3. Germline V lookup: CDR1 LGHDT, CDR2 YNNKEL (reference sequence). TCR beta CDR3 region amplification was performed from RNA transcripts. The HTBI primer set drove a first-round RT-PCR of the TCR CDR3. From the multiplex PCR reads, TCRdb called clonotypes with MiXCR, one entry per CDR3 protein. The sample holds some 350,000 distinct CDR3 sequences, 15% seen once.

The receptor was derived from a woman aged 55-75 years with Graves' ophthalmopathy. The V and J genes are TRBV3-1 and TRBJ2-7; D might be TRBD2 (5 bases). The sequencing sample was made of blood. CDR3 sequence: CASSPPRSERLYEQYF. For the CDR3, the DNA is TGTGCCAGCAGCCCTCCAAGGAGTGAGCGACTATACGAGCAGTACTTC.